A selection of T cell receptor beta chains follows, all from one sample in a study of T-cell memory formation after mild COVID-19. TCRdb redid the calling of the 5' RACE reads with MiXCR, one entry per CDR3 protein. The table shows around 190,000 distinct CDR3 sequences, with around 18% occurring only once. The material sequenced was PBMCs or a T cell subset sorted from them (not recorded which). These receptors were taken from a young man who had mild COVID-19 (a few samples of this study predate the infection). Cell type and time point are not known. Both conserved end residues are part of each CDR3. The D gene is left open where the match is weak. Only part of the rows carry a size: once, few, many, or a class if the clone is expanded.

J gene: TRBJ2-5
D gene: -
V gene: TRBV5-4
clone size: -
CDR3 DNA: TGTGCCAGCAGCTTGCCCGGGACGCATCAAGAGACCCAGTACTTC
CDR3 protein: CASSLPGTHQETQYF

J gene: TRBJ1-1
D gene: -
V gene: TRBV6-5
clone size: -
CDR3 DNA: TGTGCCAGCAGTTACTCATTTTGGGGGGCCGTGAACACTGAAGCTTTCTTT
CDR3 protein: CASSYSFWGAVNTEAFF

J gene: TRBJ2-5
D gene: TRBD1
V gene: TRBV4-2
clone size: few
CDR3 DNA: TGTGCCAGCAGCCAAGTGCCTCCGGGACAGGGGCAAGAGACCCAGTACTTC
CDR3 protein: CASSQVPPGQGQETQYF

J gene: TRBJ1-3
D gene: -
V gene: TRBV3-1
clone size: -
CDR3 DNA: TGTGCCAGCAGCCATGCCGGCGCCGGGGGAAACACCATATATTTT
CDR3 protein: CASSHAGAGGNTIYF

J gene: TRBJ2-2
D gene: TRBD2
V gene: TRBV7-3
clone size: -
CDR3 DNA: TGTGCCAGCAGCCGTAGCGGGGGGCCGAACACCGGGGAGCTGTTTTTT
CDR3 protein: CASSRSGGPNTGELFF

J gene: TRBJ2-4
D gene: TRBD2
V gene: TRBV25-1
clone size: -
CDR3 DNA: TGTGCCAGCAGGCGGGAGGGAGGGGACATTCAGTACTTC
CDR3 protein: CASRREGGDIQYF

J gene: TRBJ1-3
D gene: -
V gene: TRBV20-1
clone size: few
CDR3 DNA: TGCAGTGCTAGAGACTCCAGCTCTGGAAACACCATATATTTT
CDR3 protein: CSARDSSSGNTIYF

J gene: TRBJ1-1
D gene: -
V gene: TRBV20-1
clone size: few
CDR3 DNA: TGCAGTGCTAGAGAGGGACATGTGGGGACTGAAGCTTTCTTT
CDR3 protein: CSAREGHVGTEAFF

J gene: TRBJ2-7
D gene: -
V gene: TRBV5-1
clone size: -
CDR3 DNA: TGCGCCAGCAGCTTGATCGTGGGCTCCTACGAGCAGTACTTC
CDR3 protein: CASSLIVGSYEQYF

J gene: TRBJ1-1
D gene: -
V gene: TRBV7-2
clone size: few
CDR3 DNA: TGTGCCAGCAGTCTCCAGGGCAGAGTCACTGAAGCTTTCTTT
CDR3 protein: CASSLQGRVTEAFF

J gene: TRBJ2-7
D gene: -
V gene: TRBV6-6
clone size: -
CDR3 DNA: TGTGCCAGCAGCCCCTCGTGGAAACTAGGCGGCTACGAGCAGTACTTC
CDR3 protein: CASSPSWKLGGYEQYF

J gene: TRBJ1-1
D gene: -
V gene: TRBV19
clone size: -
CDR3 DNA: TGTGCCAGTAGTTCATCGGGGGCGCTGAACACTGAAGCTTTCTTT
CDR3 protein: CASSSSGALNTEAFF

J gene: TRBJ2-1
D gene: TRBD2
V gene: TRBV7-2
clone size: -
CDR3 DNA: TGTGCCAGCAGCCGACTAGCGGGGGGGCGGAATGAGCAGTTCTTC
CDR3 protein: CASSRLAGGRNEQFF

J gene: TRBJ2-7
D gene: TRBD1
V gene: TRBV6-1
clone size: few
CDR3 DNA: TGTGCCAGAGGGGCAGGGGGAAACTACGAGCAGTACTTC
CDR3 protein: CARGAGGNYEQYF

J gene: TRBJ2-2
D gene: -
V gene: TRBV4-3
clone size: few
CDR3 DNA: TGCGCCAGCAGCCAAGAACGGCAGAACACCGGGGAGCTGTTTTTT
CDR3 protein: CASSQERQNTGELFF

J gene: TRBJ2-1
D gene: -
V gene: TRBV28
clone size: -
CDR3 DNA: TGTGCCAGCAGCCCTGGGGATGAGCAGTTCTTC
CDR3 protein: CASSPGDEQFF

J gene: TRBJ1-1
D gene: TRBD1
V gene: TRBV10-3
clone size: -
CDR3 DNA: TGTGCCATCAGCCGAACAGGGGACACTGAAGCTTTCTTT
CDR3 protein: CAISRTGDTEAFF

J gene: TRBJ2-3
D gene: -
V gene: TRBV15
clone size: -
CDR3 DNA: TGTGCCACCAGCAGAGGCGGGGCAGATACGCAGTATTTT
CDR3 protein: CATSRGGADTQYF

J gene: TRBJ2-3
D gene: TRBD1
V gene: TRBV6-6
clone size: few
CDR3 DNA: TGTGCCAGCAGTAAGGGACAGGCCCCCACAGATACGCAGTATTTT
CDR3 protein: CASSKGQAPTDTQYF

J gene: TRBJ1-1
D gene: -
V gene: TRBV5-4
clone size: -
CDR3 DNA: TGTGCCAGCAGCTATATTGCAGCGTCGGACACTGAAGCTTTCTTT
CDR3 protein: CASSYIAASDTEAFF

J gene: TRBJ1-4
D gene: -
V gene: TRBV27
clone size: few
CDR3 DNA: TGTGCCAGCACCAGTGTCCTTAATGAAAAACTGTTTTTT
CDR3 protein: CASTSVLNEKLFF

J gene: TRBJ2-3
D gene: TRBD2
V gene: TRBV7-6
clone size: few
CDR3 DNA: TGTGCCAGCAGCTTACGGGGGGGGGCCGACACAGATACGCAGTATTTT
CDR3 protein: CASSLRGGADTDTQYF

J gene: TRBJ1-1
D gene: -
V gene: TRBV12-3/TRBV12-4
clone size: few
CDR3 DNA: TGTGCCAGCAGCCCTGGGGAGGGGTGGACTGAAGCTTTCTTT
CDR3 protein: CASSPGEGWTEAFF

J gene: TRBJ2-3
D gene: -
V gene: TRBV24-1
clone size: -
CDR3 DNA: TGTGCCACCAGTGATATGGGGAGTCAGACAGATACGCAGTATTTT
CDR3 protein: CATSDMGSQTDTQYF

J gene: TRBJ1-5
D gene: -
V gene: TRBV7-2
clone size: -
CDR3 DNA: TGTGCCAGCAGCACAAATACAGGGCAAGATCAGCCCCAGCATTTT
CDR3 protein: CASSTNTGQDQPQHF

J gene: TRBJ2-2
D gene: -
V gene: TRBV12-3/TRBV12-4
clone size: few
CDR3 DNA: TGTGCCAGCAGTTTAAGGACCGGGGAGCTGTTTTTT
CDR3 protein: CASSLRTGELFF

J gene: TRBJ2-6
D gene: TRBD2
V gene: TRBV5-4
clone size: few
CDR3 DNA: TGTGCCAGCAGCCCAGGACTAGCGGGGTACGGGGCCAACGTCCTGACTTTC
CDR3 protein: CASSPGLAGYGANVLTF

J gene: TRBJ2-1
D gene: -
V gene: TRBV7-9
clone size: few
CDR3 DNA: TGTGCCAGCAGAAGAGGCAGGTCGAGCTCCTACAATGAGCAGTTCTTC
CDR3 protein: CASRRGRSSSYNEQFF

J gene: TRBJ1-1
D gene: TRBD1
V gene: TRBV5-1
clone size: -
CDR3 DNA: TGCGCCAGCAGCGCGTCGACAGGGGGCACTGAAGCTTTCTTT
CDR3 protein: CASSASTGGTEAFF

J gene: TRBJ1-3
D gene: -
V gene: TRBV6-5
clone size: -
CDR3 DNA: TGTGCCAGCACCGACCGGGACACCATATATTTT
CDR3 protein: CASTDRDTIYF

J gene: TRBJ1-1
D gene: -
V gene: TRBV20-1
clone size: -
CDR3 DNA: TGCAGTGCTAGGCAACCATCCGGGGGAAGCACTGAAGCTTTCTTT
CDR3 protein: CSARQPSGGSTEAFF

J gene: TRBJ2-6
D gene: -
V gene: TRBV12-3/TRBV12-4
clone size: -
CDR3 DNA: TGTGCCAGCAGTTTCACCGGGGCCAACGTCCTGACTTTC
CDR3 protein: CASSFTGANVLTF